This T cell receptor (beta chain) was captured by sequencing in a study of Ad26.COV2.S vaccination and SARS-CoV-2 variants. Study background: Participants got Ad26.COV2.S intramuscularly, once or twice 56 days apart.

Assay used: immunoSEQ multiplex PCR; TCRdb lists only in-frame clones, some missing. The sample holds under 400,000 clones, around 86% seen once. This clone was detected only once. Regarding treatment: some 20 received Ad26.COV2.S at low or high dose, single or two shots; 5 received placebo; per-sample allocation not given. Collection of the samples took place on day 63 after the first injection of vaccine or placebo. In Boston, an adult donor aged 18-55 years took part. The input for sequencing was peripheral blood, taken in a trial of Ad26.COV2.S vaccine versus placebo. The sequence derives from a person aged 18-65 years who received the Ad26.COV2.S COVID-19 vaccine or a placebo.

This CDR3 reads CASSKDFNTQYF. DNA for the CDR3: TGTGCCAGCAGCAAGGACTTCAATACGCAGTATTTT. The J gene is TRBJ2-3, the V gene TRBV6-5; TRBD2 might be the D (5 bases). Germline V gene lookup returns CDR1 MNHEY and CDR2 SVGAGI. V was shortened by 6 bases and J by 7 bases, with 11 bases between the two germline ends. This CDR3 has 12 residues.